Described below is a single TCR beta chain sequence and its context. Its antigen remains unknown. The libraries were made with immunoSEQ version 4 in survey mode. Assay: immunoSEQ multiplex PCR; the TCRdb copy retains only in-frame clones and omits some. The data show about 64,000 clones, 70% to 75% seen once. These data come from a study of persistence of HIV-infected CD4 T cells. Cells were stimulated with overlapping HIV-1 Gag 15-mer peptides. Sorted nonresponding memory CD4+ T cells were CD40L-negative, CD69-negative, CD45RO-high. CD8+ T cells were removed from PBMCs prior to stimulation. The CDR3 sequence is 16 residues long. J lost 2 bases, V lost 4 bases, and 8 bases had no gene match. The germline V gene has CDR1 SGDLS and CDR2 YYNGEE. Study results and limitations: Degenerate expanded CDR3beta sequences were enriched among CMV- and Gag-responding cells.

The source was CD4+ T cells sorted from PBMCs after approximately 19-hour stimulation, collected from a patient who received antiretroviral therapy. The rearrangement joins TRBV9 to TRBJ1-4; 7 nucleotides line up with TRBD1. The sequence came from an adult man with HIV who was CMV-seropositive. CDR3 residues: CASSLRGDSTNEKLFF. The CDR3 nucleotides are TGTGCCAGCAGCCTCAGGGGGGACTCTACTAATGAAAAACTGTTTTTT.